The 14 T cell receptor beta chains given below trace back to one sample, sequenced in a study of T cell responses to AZD1222 COVID-19 vaccine. The table came from immunoSEQ multiplex PCR; TCRdb's copy has only in-frame clones and leaves some out. The sample lists some 190,000 clones, about nine tenths seen once, with more than 1.5% in the top ten. Sequences were derived from peripheral blood, sampled 28 days after the second AZD1222 dose. These receptors were collected from an adult who received the AZD1222 COVID-19 vaccine.

The chain joins TRBV24-1 to TRBJ1-2; the D gene is possibly TRBD1 (5 bases). The germline V and J ends were trimmed by 8 bases and 6 bases, with 15 bases remaining between them. This CDR3 contains 13 residues. The germline CDR1 and CDR2 sequences are KGHDR and SFDVKD. In DNA form, the CDR3 reads TGTGCCACCAAAGGTGGGACTGCGAATGGCTACACCTTC. Translated, it gives CATKGGTANGYTF.

The chain employs TRBV29-1 and TRBJ1-3; 7 nucleotides match TRBD1. Unmatched junction bases numbered 4, after V lost 6 bases and J lost 2 bases. This CDR3 region has 13 residues. Germline V gene data show CDR1 as SQVTM and CDR2 as ANQGSEA. The CDR3 DNA reads TGCAGCGTCCAGGGGGGAGCTGGAAACACCATATATTTT. Protein: CSVQGGAGNTIYF.

The sample holds one count of this clone. This chain uses TRBV4-1 with TRBJ1-5, with a tentative D call TRBD1 (6 bases). The CDR3 sequence is 17 residues long. With 1 base removed from V and 1 base from J, the gap between germline ends came to 14 bases. Germline values: CDR1 MGHRA, CDR2 YSYEKL. The CDR3 protein is CASSQVTGTGSNQPQHF. The CDR3 DNA sequence: TGCGCCAGCAGCCAAGTTACAGGGACGGGGAGCAATCAGCCCCAGCATTTT.

This chain joins TRBV10-1 and TRBJ1-6, with D hard to call. Per the germline V gene, CDR1 is WNHNN and CDR2 is SYGVQD (reference sequence). V lost 6 bases to trimming and J lost 10 bases, with 10 bases between them. The CDR3 is made up of 12 amino acids. The CDR3 region is CASSRRPSPLHF. Here the CDR3 DNA reads TGCGCCAGCAGCCGAAGACCGTCACCCCTCCACTTT.

The chain combines TRBV27 with TRBJ1-5, with unresolved D. Trimming removed 10 bases at V and 11 bases at J, with 18 bases between. Germline V gene sequence: CDR1 MNHEY, CDR2 SMNVEV (reference sequence). This CDR3 is built from 12 residues. This CDR3 is CATGLGSGTQHF. For the CDR3, the DNA is TGTGCCACCGGCCTGGGGAGTGGCACCCAGCATTTT.

The chain uses TRBV19 and TRBJ1-5; no clear D gene. CDR1 and CDR2 from the germline V gene are LNHDA and SQIVND (reference sequence). V lost 1 base and J 6 bases, leaving 10 bases between the germline ends. The CDR3 length is 14 residues. DNA for the CDR3: TGTGCCAGTAGTATAGTTGGGTTGGTTCAGCCCCAGCATTTT. It is translated as CASSIVGLVQPQHF.

The chain employs TRBV18 and TRBJ1-4, with 10 bases identical to TRBD1. From germline, CDR1 is KGHSH and CDR2 LQKENI. The CDR3 runs 16 residues. Trimming at V came to 4 bases and at J to 1 base, leaving 3 bases not matched to a gene. The CDR3 loop is CASSRWDRGTNEKLFF. The CDR3, as DNA: TGTGCCAGCTCACGATGGGACAGGGGAACTAATGAAAAACTGTTTTTT.

The chain combines TRBV2 with TRBJ2-5, with 7 nucleotides matching TRBD2. This CDR3 is built from 17 residues. CDR1 SNHLY and CDR2 FYNNEI come from the germline V gene. V gave up 5 bases and J gave up 3 bases; unmatched junction bases: 15. The CDR3 loop reads CASSSISSGPTKETQYF. As DNA, the CDR3 is TGTGCCAGCAGTTCCATTTCTAGCGGTCCCACAAAAGAGACCCAGTACTTC.

The chain employs TRBV30 and TRBJ1-4; D may be TRBD1 (6 bases). The CDR3 is 16 residues long. V was clipped by 1 base and J by 7 bases, with 19 bases between them. Germline V CDR1 and CDR2: GTSNPN, SVGIG (reference sequence). CDR3 protein: CAWSAQRTAAVEKLFF. The CDR3 DNA reads TGTGCCTGGAGTGCCCAACGGACAGCCGCGGTTGAAAAACTGTTTTTT. The whole variable domain, filled in from reference TRBV30 and TRBJ1-4, reads SQTIHQWPATLVQPVGSPLSLECTVEGTSNPNLYWYRQAAGRGLQLLFYSVGIGQISSEVPQNLSASRPQDRQFILSSKKLLLSDSGFYLCAWSAQRTAAVEKLFFGSGTQLSVL.

This rearrangement joins TRBV7-9 to TRBJ2-7, with D uncertain. Germline V gives CDR1 SEHNR, CDR2 FQNEAQ (reference sequence). V was clipped by 5 bases and J by 1 base, with 18 bases between them. CDR3 length: 16 residues. CDR3 in amino acids: CASSPYEGVESYEQYF. The CDR3, as DNA: TGTGCCAGCAGCCCGTATGAAGGAGTGGAGTCCTACGAGCAGTACTTC.

This clone has a handful of counts. This chain joins TRBV7-6 and TRBJ2-7; D is possibly TRBD2 (5 bases). Germline loops: CDR1 SGHVS, CDR2 FNYEAQ. The CDR3 covers 14 residues. The ends were cut back, 5 bases at V and 3 bases at J, with 14 bases in the middle. The CDR3 sequence is CASSHALGSYEQYF. CDR3 nucleotide sequence: TGTGCCAGCAGCCACGCGTTGGGGAGCTACGAGCAGTACTTC.

The genes are TRBV30 and TRBJ1-2; 7 bases match TRBD1. The CDR3 sequence is 14 residues long. The V segment lost 2 bases and the J segment 3 bases; nucleotides outside the gene matches: 6. Germline CDR1 reads GTSNPN; CDR2 reads SVGIG (reference sequence). CDR3 in DNA: TGTGCCTGGAGTCCCAACGACAGGGACTATGGCTACACCTTC. Translated, it gives CAWSPNDRDYGYTF.

The V gene is TRBV30, the J gene TRBJ1-3; D is uncertain. Trimming took off 3 bases at V and 0 bases at J, with 12 bases between the two ends. Germline V gene data show CDR1 as GTSNPN and CDR2 as SVGIG (reference sequence). CDR3 length equals 15 residues. CDR3 DNA sequence: TGTGCCTGGAGCATAAATAGGGCCTCTGGAAACACCATATATTTT. Its protein is CAWSINRASGNTIYF.

This chain connects TRBV6-2 or TRBV6-3 to TRBJ1-2; D is ambiguous. V lost 6 bases, J lost 3 bases, and 8 bases lay in between. The CDR3 loop spans 12 amino acids. The germline V gene has CDR1 MNHEY and CDR2 SVGEGT. The CDR3 protein is CASSLGDYGYTF. The CDR3 nucleotides read TGTGCCAGCAGCCTTGGTGACTATGGCTACACCTTC.